The 28 T cell receptor beta chains in this list originate from one sample, sequenced in a study of cytomegalovirus exposure and HLA in healthy donors. The PCR ran on 60 Vbeta and 13 Jbeta primers. This table comes from immunoSEQ multiplex PCR, and its TCRdb copy is limited to in-frame clones, with some not included. The table records 150,000 to 200,000 clones, 80% of them present only once. Source material: PBMCs. The receptor source for this set is a human donor in good health.

This chain uses TRBV4-1 with TRBJ2-7, with D possibly TRBD1 on 5 matching bases. The CDR3 sequence is 14 residues long. Germline V gene lookup returns CDR1 MGHRA and CDR2 YSYEKL. Trimming removed 4 bases from V and 4 bases from J, with 14 bases in between. The CDR3, as DNA: TGCGCCAGCAGCCGGAACGCGCAGGGTTACGAGCAGTACTTC. This sequence encodes CASSRNAQGYEQYF.

The V call is TRBV7-9, the J call TRBJ2-5, with D perhaps matching TRBD1 (5 bases). Trimming shortened V by 3 bases and J by 3 bases, and 20 bases separated the two germline ends. Germline V lookup: CDR1 SEHNR, CDR2 FQNEAQ (reference sequence). The CDR3 is 17 amino acids. The CDR3 nucleotides read TGTGCCAGCAGCTTCGGGCTCGTGGGGCCTACCAAAGAGACCCAGTACTTC. Translated, it gives CASSFGLVGPTKETQYF.

The rearrangement links TRBV27 to TRBJ1-1, with D possibly TRBD1 on 5 matching bases. The V end lost 2 bases, the J end lost 1 base, and 20 bases lay between the germline ends. Germline CDR1 and CDR2: MNHEY and SMNVEV (reference sequence). CDR3 size: 18 residues. In nucleotides, the CDR3 is TGTGCCAGCAGTTTAGTACCAGGATTAGGGGCAGGGAACACTGAAGCTTTCTTT. Protein: CASSLVPGLGAGNTEAFF.

The chain joins TRBV6-5 to TRBJ2-7, with 7 positions matching TRBD1. The germline V gene encodes CDR1 MNHEY and CDR2 SVGAGI. This CDR3 contains 15 residues. Unmatched junction bases numbered 2, after V lost 0 bases and J lost 0 bases. The CDR3 reads CASSYSRQGSYEQYF. Here the CDR3 DNA reads TGTGCCAGCAGTTACTCCCGACAGGGCTCCTACGAGCAGTACTTC.

The chain links TRBV7-2 to TRBJ1-6; the D is unclear. From germline, CDR1 is SGHTA and CDR2 FQGNSA. This CDR3 spans 16 amino acids. Trimming took 4 bases from V and 8 from J, leaving 18 bases between them. CDR3 region: CASSSAYDPRDSPLHF. The CDR3 DNA follows: TGTGCCAGCAGCTCGGCTTATGACCCACGGGATTCACCCCTCCACTTT.

The genes are TRBV6-1 and TRBJ2-2; 7 bases align to TRBD1. From germline, CDR1 is MNHNS and CDR2 SASEGT. The CDR3 is 15 residues long. Losses at the gene ends were 2 bases for V and 7 bases for J; bases not matched to a gene: 7. CDR3 nucleotide sequence: TGTGCCAGCAGTGAATGGACAGGCTTGGACGGGGAGCTGTTTTTT. Translated: CASSEWTGLDGELFF.

This chain joins TRBV19 and TRBJ1-2; D is unclear. Germline values: CDR1 LNHDA, CDR2 SQIVND (reference sequence). The CDR3 totals 14 residues. The V end was cut by 1 base, the J end by 6 bases, with 12 bases between. The CDR3 bases are TGTGCCAGTAGTATAGGTCGGGGTTCGGATGGCTACACCTTC. Amino acids: CASSIGRGSDGYTF.

This clone has just one count. The chain recombines TRBV5-1 with TRBJ2-1; 9 nucleotides agree with TRBD2. V was clipped by 4 bases and J by 4 bases; unmatched bases: 9. Germline assignment: CDR1 SGHRS and CDR2 YFSETQ. The length of the CDR3 is 16 residues. The CDR3 here is CASSTQRLAEYNEQFF. The CDR3 region has the DNA TGCGCCAGCAGCACACAACGACTAGCGGAATACAATGAGCAGTTCTTC.

The chain uses TRBV19 and TRBJ1-2; TRBD1 might be the D (5 bases). Looked up from germline, CDR1 is LNHDA and CDR2 is SQIVND (reference sequence). This CDR3 region has 10 residues. V gave up 8 bases and J gave up 8 bases, with 9 bases separating them. CDR3 bases: TGTGCCAGTTCAGGGTCCGGCTACACCTTC. Its protein is CASSGSGYTF.

This chain joins TRBV2 and TRBJ2-1; TRBD1 agrees at 7 bases. The CDR3 sequence is 13 residues long. V lost 4 bases to trimming and J lost 5 bases; unmatched junction nucleotides: 2. Germline CDR1 reads SNHLY; CDR2 reads FYNNEI. DNA of the CDR3: TGTGCCAGCAGTGTGGGACAGAACAATGAGCAGTTCTTC. It encodes CASSVGQNNEQFF.

This clone was seen only a few times. The CDR3, as DNA: TGTGCCAGCGCCTCAGACGAGGACGAGCGGCAGCATTTT. Protein: CASASDEDERQHF. The chain recombines TRBV5-7 with TRBJ1-5; D unresolved. TRBV5-7 is filed as an ORF, its function uncertain. CDR3 length equals 13 residues. The V end was cut by 7 bases, the J end by 13 bases, with 21 bases between.

This clone was recorded only once. The chain uses TRBV19 and TRBJ2-7; TRBD2 matches 9 bases. After removal of 5 bases from V and 4 bases from J, the junction contained 9 bases not matched to a gene. CDR1 is LNHDA and CDR2 is SQIVND in the germline V gene (reference sequence). The length of the CDR3 is 15 residues. DNA for the CDR3: TGTGCCAGTAGTCCCCGTGGTAGCGGGGGTTACGAGCAGTACTTC. This sequence encodes CASSPRGSGGYEQYF.

The CDR3: CASSLTGINTEAFF. CDR3 nucleotide sequence: TGTGCCAGCAGTTTGACAGGGATTAACACTGAAGCTTTCTTT. V and J are TRBV6-6 and TRBJ1-1; 7 nucleotides line up with TRBD1. Germline V gives CDR1 MNHNY, CDR2 SVGAGI (reference sequence). There are 14 residues in the CDR3. Losses at the gene ends were 4 bases for V and 2 bases for J; bases not matched to a gene: 4.

V is TRBV9 and J is TRBJ2-3; D is possibly TRBD2 (7 bases). Germline V gives CDR1 SGDLS, CDR2 YYNGEE. Trimming pared 2 bases from V and 2 bases from J, leaving 12 bases between. The CDR3 totals 15 residues. The chain's CDR3 is CASSVSGGPTDTQYF. The CDR3 DNA reads as TGTGCCAGCAGCGTCTCGGGGGGCCCCACAGATACGCAGTATTTT.

In its sample, this clone was seen once. The chain is built from TRBV29-1 and TRBJ2-5, with D possibly matching TRBD1 (5 bases). The J call could be wrong; TRBJ2-7 is a better fit for the DNA end. This CDR3 region has 14 residues. Germline-derived CDR1 and CDR2 are SQVTM and ANQGSEA. The CDR3 loop is CSVEDRPGSYEQYF. Here the CDR3 DNA reads TGCAGCGTTGAAGATCGTCCAGGGTCCTACGAGCAGTACTTC.

The J gene is TRBJ1-2, the V gene TRBV28, with 12 bases identical to TRBD1. V dropped 2 bases and J dropped 4; count of bases not matched to a gene: 2. This CDR3 has 15 amino acids. CDR1 is MDHEN and CDR2 is SYDVKM in the germline V gene. CDR3 in amino acids: CASSLGTGGFYGYTF. The CDR3 DNA reads TGTGCCAGCAGTTTAGGGACAGGGGGCTTCTATGGCTACACCTTC.

The chain uses TRBV5-1 and TRBJ1-1; tentatively, D is TRBD1 (5 bases). The V gene's germline CDR1 is SGHRS and CDR2 YFSETQ. Trimming took off 0 bases at V and 2 bases at J, with 8 bases between the two ends. The CDR3 contains 14 residues. For the CDR3, the DNA is TGCGCCAGCAGCTTGGGGGGGGGAAACACTGAAGCTTTCTTT. The encoded protein is CASSLGGGNTEAFF.

The chain uses TRBV5-1 and TRBJ2-6, with D perhaps TRBD2 (5 bases). The CDR3 spans 15 residues. The V gene lost 2 bases and the J gene lost 0 bases, with 6 bases spanning the gap. Germline assignment: CDR1 SGHRS and CDR2 YFSETQ. In DNA form, the CDR3 reads TGCGCCAGCAGCTTAGCGGCCTCTGGGGCCAACGTCCTGACTTTC. This sequence encodes CASSLAASGANVLTF.

The CDR3 DNA sequence: TGTGCCAGCAGTTTCATCGGACAGGGAAAGTCCGGGGAGCTGTTTTTT. Its translation: CASSFIGQGKSGELFF. The chain recombines TRBV5-4 with TRBJ2-2; 8 positions match TRBD1. The CDR3 consists of 16 residues. Trimming cost V 5 bases and J 6 bases; bases outside gene matches: 12. CDR1 is SGHNT, CDR2 YYREEE, per germline (reference sequence).

This clone came up once. This rearrangement joins TRBV6-5 to TRBJ2-1; D may be TRBD2 (5 bases). The CDR3 contains 14 residues. V was shortened by 0 bases and J by 6 bases, with 9 bases between the two germline ends. CDR1 and CDR2 from the germline V gene are MNHEY and SVGAGI. For the CDR3, the DNA is TGTGCCAGCAGTTACTCCGCTCGGGGCAATGAGCAGTTCTTC. This encodes CASSYSARGNEQFF.

This chain joins TRBV25-1 and TRBJ1-1; TRBD1 might be the D (5 bases). CDR1 is MGHDK, CDR2 SYGVNS, per germline. V gave up 1 base and J gave up 11 bases, with 8 bases separating them. This CDR3 region has 11 residues. CDR3 protein: CASSEWGEAFF. The CDR3 bases are TGTGCCAGCAGTGAATGGGGGGAGGCTTTCTTT.

This clone was picked up one time. J is TRBJ2-1 and V is TRBV10-3; 8 bases map to TRBD1. The CDR3 is 16 amino acids. Germline loops: CDR1 ENHRY, CDR2 SYGVKD. V lost 2 bases and J lost 3; bases outside the gene matches: 6. The CDR3 coding sequence is TGTGCCATCAGTGAGCCGGCAGGGGGCTTCTACAATGAGCAGTTCTTC. Its translation is CAISEPAGGFYNEQFF.

The chain combines TRBV6-5 with TRBJ2-7; 8 positions agree with TRBD1. The CDR3 contains 12 residues. The ends lost 6 bases at V and 7 bases at J; junction bases unmatched: 5. The V gene's germline CDR1 is MNHEY and CDR2 SVGAGI. CDR3 bases: TGTGCCAGCAGCCGGACAGGGAATGAGCAGTACTTC. Translated: CASSRTGNEQYF.

CDR3 DNA sequence: TGTGCCAGCAACAGACAGGACACCGGGGAGCTGTTTTTT. It codes for CASNRQDTGELFF. The chain links TRBV9 to TRBJ2-2; tentative D call: TRBD1 (6 bases). The germline gives CDR1 SGDLS, CDR2 YYNGEE. V gave up 6 bases and J gave up 3 bases, with 9 bases separating them. CDR3 size: 13 residues.

This chain links TRBV6-1 with TRBJ2-3; possible D gene TRBD2, 5 bases. The germline CDR1 and CDR2 sequences are MNHNS and SASEGT. Trimming pared 5 bases from V and 4 bases from J, leaving 7 bases between. This CDR3 contains 12 residues. CDR3 in DNA: TGTGCCAGCAGTAGACTATCAGATACGCAGTATTTT. This gives the protein CASSRLSDTQYF.

The genes are TRBV5-6 and TRBJ2-7; TRBD2 might be the D (6 bases). The CDR3 has 14 residues. CDR1 is SGHDT and CDR2 is YYEEEE in the germline V gene. V was pared by 0 bases and J by 3 bases, with 10 bases between. Here the CDR3 reads CASSLAAGFYEQYF. The CDR3 coding sequence is TGTGCCAGCAGCTTGGCGGCGGGGTTCTACGAGCAGTACTTC.

The chain joins TRBV5-4 to TRBJ2-7, with a weak D call TRBD1 (5 bases). CDR3 length equals 15 residues. Germline V gene lookup returns CDR1 SGHNT and CDR2 YYREEE (reference sequence). The V end lost 4 bases, the J end lost 3 bases, and 17 bases lay between the germline ends. The CDR3 reads CASSPQSGFHYEQYF. CDR3 bases: TGTGCCAGCAGCCCGCAGTCAGGGTTCCACTACGAGCAGTACTTC.

V is TRBV19 and J is TRBJ1-1, with D possibly matching TRBD1 (6 bases). Deletions cut 8 bases from V and 0 bases from J, with 13 bases between. The CDR3 length is 14 residues. The germline gives CDR1 LNHDA, CDR2 SQIVND (reference sequence). The CDR3 region has the DNA TGTGCCAGTCAGAGAGGGGGTATGAACACTGAAGCTTTCTTT. It codes for CASQRGGMNTEAFF.